The 20 T cell receptor beta chains given below trace back to one sample, sequenced in a study of beta chain features in type 1 diabetes. Of the isolated RNA, all was reverse transcribed, and so the sequenced material was expressed TCRB transcripts. The data were produced by immunoSEQ multiplex PCR, yet TCRdb's version contains in-frame clones alone and is incomplete. The table includes about 290,000 clones, 8% detected once. The sample was central memory CD4+ T cells from blood. The receptor set was obtained from a woman between 18 and 29 years old in good health.

V is TRBV7-9 and J is TRBJ2-1, with TRBD2 identical over 9 bases. The ends lost 2 bases at V and 10 bases at J; junction bases unmatched: 12. Germline values: CDR1 SEHNR, CDR2 FQNEAQ (reference sequence). The CDR3 sequence is 16 residues long. This CDR3 is CASSLWREGEADEQFF. CDR3 bases: TGTGCCAGCAGCTTATGGCGGGAGGGAGAAGCTGACGAGCAGTTCTTC.

This clone was picked up a small number of times. J is TRBJ2-7 and V is TRBV18, with D perhaps assigned TRBD1 or TRBD2 (5 bases each). The CDR3 contains 11 residues. Trimming took 3 bases from V and 11 from J, leaving 11 bases between them. The germline gives CDR1 KGHSH, CDR2 LQKENI. Here the CDR3 reads CASSPGLGEYF. The CDR3 nucleotides are TGTGCCAGCTCACCGGGCTTGGGGGAGTACTTC.

The table lists this clone with many counts. The J gene is TRBJ2-3, the V gene TRBV5-4; D uncertain. The V gene's germline CDR1 is SGHNT and CDR2 YYREEE (reference sequence). The CDR3 has 14 amino acids. Trimming left V 0 bases short and J 7 bases short, with 12 bases between. The CDR3 DNA is TGTGCCAGCAGCTTGGAAGGTTCAGACTATACGCAGTATTTT. It encodes CASSLEGSDYTQYF.

This clone was counted only a few times. The chain carries TRBV10-3 and TRBJ2-7, with D hard to call. The CDR3 is made up of 15 amino acids. V was cut by 8 bases and J by 5 bases, with 22 bases left in between. Germline CDR1 is ENHRY and CDR2 is SYGVKD. CDR3: CAIPVAPYLRHEQYV. CDR3 bases: TGTGCCATCCCAGTGGCCCCTTACCTCCGCCACGAGCAGTACGTC.

At least ten counts were recorded for this clone. Other DNA variants within this sample encode the same CDR3. This sequence joins TRBV5-6 and TRBJ2-3; the D is unclear. The germline V gene has CDR1 SGHDT and CDR2 YYEEEE. CDR3 length equals 11 residues. V lost 4 bases to trimming and J lost 4 bases, with 4 bases between them. CDR3 in amino acids: CASSLADTQYF. CDR3 bases: TGTGCCAGCAGCCTAGCAGATACGCAGTATTTT.

The V call is TRBV7-3, the J call TRBJ2-6; D perhaps matches TRBD1 (5 bases). Deletions cut 6 bases from V and 0 bases from J, with 6 bases between. The CDR3 totals 14 residues. In germline, CDR1 is SGHTA, CDR2 FQGTGA. The CDR3, as DNA: TGTGCCAGCAGTGACAGCTCTGGGGCCAACGTCCTGACTTTC. Its translation is CASSDSSGANVLTF.

This clone was detected a few times. V gene TRBV7-6 combines with J gene TRBJ1-4; 7 bases are shared with TRBD1. V shed 1 base, J shed 5 bases, and the junction held 4 bases outside the gene matches. The CDR3 has 15 amino acids. From germline, CDR1 is SGHVS and CDR2 FNYEAQ. CDR3 loop: CASSLGRGSNEKLFF. In DNA form, the CDR3 reads TGTGCCAGCAGCTTAGGCAGGGGGTCGAATGAAAAACTGTTTTTT. Using reference TRBV7-6 and TRBJ1-4 for the parts outside the CDR3, the full variable domain is GAGVSQSPRYKVTKRGQDVALRCDPISGHVSLYWYRQALGQGPEFLTYFNYEAQQDKSGLPNDRFSAERPEGSISTLTIQRTEQRDSAMYRCASSLGRGSNEKLFFGSGTQLSVL.

The V and J genes are TRBV19 and TRBJ2-2; either TRBD1 or TRBD2 may supply D (5 bases each). The germline V gene has CDR1 LNHDA and CDR2 SQIVND (reference sequence). The CDR3 sequence is 14 residues long. Deletions cut 8 bases from V and 4 bases from J, with 14 bases between. The CDR3 DNA reads as TGTGCCAGTCGGCCCATCGGGGCCACCGGGGAGCTGTTTTTT. Translated, it gives CASRPIGATGELFF.

The rearrangement links TRBV7-2 to TRBJ1-2; the D gene is possibly TRBD1 (6 bases). This CDR3 spans 13 amino acids. The germline V gene has CDR1 SGHTA and CDR2 FQGNSA. The V and J ends lost 5 bases and 4 bases respectively, with 11 bases between them. The CDR3 bases are TGTGCCAGCAGCGTGGACAGCGGCTATGGCTACACCTTC. Its protein product is CASSVDSGYGYTF.

There are many counts of this clone. The chain recombines TRBV29-1 with TRBJ2-4, with D maybe TRBD1 (5 bases). With 4 bases removed from V and 1 base from J, the gap between germline ends came to 17 bases. From germline, CDR1 is SQVTM and CDR2 ANQGSEA. The CDR3 spans 16 residues. The CDR3 protein is CSVGSSWGLAKNIQYF. The CDR3 nucleotides are TGCAGCGTTGGGTCCTCCTGGGGCCTGGCCAAAAACATTCAGTACTTC.

CDR3 sequence: CASTLDIIYGYTF. CDR3 nucleotides: TGTGCCAGCACCTTGGACATAATCTATGGCTACACCTTC. This chain connects TRBV2 to TRBJ1-2; a weak D match, TRBD1 (5 bases). Germline V gene lookup returns CDR1 SNHLY and CDR2 FYNNEI. The CDR3 spans 13 residues. V was shortened by 7 bases and J by 4 bases, with 13 bases between the two germline ends.

In its sample, this clone was seen many times. J is TRBJ1-2 and V is TRBV7-9, with a tentative D call TRBD1 (6 bases). The CDR3 consists of 14 residues. V shed 6 bases and J shed 7 bases, with 18 bases lying between them. Looked up from germline, CDR1 is SEHNR and CDR2 is FQNEAQ (reference sequence). For the CDR3, the DNA is TGTGCCAGCAGTCCGGAAACAGGGTGGGGTGGCTACACCTTC. Protein sequence: CASSPETGWGGYTF. The full variable domain, rest sourced from reference TRBV7-9 and TRBJ1-2, is DTGVSQNPRHKITKRGQNVTFRCDPISEHNRLYWYRQTLGQGPEFLTYFQNEAQLEKSRLLSDRFSAERPKGSFSTLEIQRTEQGDSAMYLCASSPETGWGGYTFGSGTRLTVV.

The chain couples TRBV2 to TRBJ2-7, with 9 bases identical to TRBD1. Per the germline V gene, CDR1 is SNHLY and CDR2 is FYNNEI. V trimming: 6 bases; J trimming: 6 bases; junction bases outside the gene matches: 6. The CDR3 is 13 amino acids. CDR3 sequence: CASSGQGPAEQYV. In DNA, the CDR3 is TGTGCCAGCAGCGGACAGGGGCCCGCCGAGCAGTACGTC.

V usage is TRBV7-8 and J usage is TRBJ2-5, with a weak D call TRBD1 (6 bases). Per the germline V gene, CDR1 is SGHVS and CDR2 is FQNEAQ. The CDR3 has 15 amino acids. Trimming took off 3 bases at V and 7 bases at J, with 18 bases between the two ends. The CDR3 here is CASSLLGADGVTQYF. CDR3 in DNA: TGTGCCAGCAGCTTGCTGGGGGCAGATGGGGTGACCCAGTACTTC.

J is TRBJ1-2 and V is TRBV4-3; D not certain. Per germline, CDR1 LGHNA and CDR2 YSLEER. This CDR3 spans 15 amino acids. The V gene lost 0 bases and the J gene lost 1 base, with 9 bases spanning the gap. The CDR3 DNA is TGCGCCAGCAGCCAAGACAACCACATTAACTATGGCTACACCTTC. As protein: CASSQDNHINYGYTF.

The chain joins TRBV7-2 to TRBJ2-5; 7 bases map to TRBD1. J lost 5 bases, V lost 5 bases, and 5 bases had no gene match. Germline V lookup: CDR1 SGHTA, CDR2 FQGNSA. This CDR3 has 13 residues. CDR3 in amino acids: CASSGDSMETQYF. The CDR3 DNA reads TGTGCCAGCAGCGGGGACAGTATGGAGACCCAGTACTTC.

The rearrangement links TRBV18 to TRBJ2-2; 7 bases match TRBD2. Looked up from germline, CDR1 is KGHSH and CDR2 is LQKENI. V was clipped by 4 bases and J by 6 bases; unmatched bases: 11. CDR3 length: 16 amino acids. The CDR3: CASSLNTAGRSGELFF. The CDR3 DNA reads as TGTGCCAGCTCACTGAACACAGCGGGGAGGTCCGGGGAGCTGTTTTTT.

V is TRBV18 and J is TRBJ1-6; D is undetermined. CDR1 and CDR2 from the germline V gene are KGHSH and LQKENI. Trimming left V 3 bases short and J 7 bases short, with 19 bases between. This CDR3 has 17 residues. Here the CDR3 DNA reads TGTGCCAGCTCACCGGCTCACCCGGTTCGCGGGAATTCACCCCTCCACTTT. It specifies CASSPAHPVRGNSPLHF.

A few counts support this clone. This chain connects TRBV9 to TRBJ2-6; D is possibly TRBD1 (6 bases). This CDR3 is 17 amino acids long. V was clipped by 4 bases and J by 0 bases, with 14 bases between them. The germline gives CDR1 SGDLS, CDR2 YYNGEE. Here the CDR3 DNA reads TGTGCCAGCAGCCCAAGACAGGCCGTCTCTGGGGCCAACGTCCTGACTTTC. Translating it yields CASSPRQAVSGANVLTF.

This clone was seen more than once but under ten times. The CDR3 DNA sequence: TGTGCCAGTAGTATAGATCAGTGGGAGACCCAGTACTTC. Its translation is CASSIDQWETQYF. This sequence joins TRBV19 and TRBJ2-5; no clear D. The CDR3 contains 13 residues. Trimming left V 0 bases short and J 5 bases short, with 7 bases between. Germline V gene lookup returns CDR1 LNHDA and CDR2 SQIVND (reference sequence).